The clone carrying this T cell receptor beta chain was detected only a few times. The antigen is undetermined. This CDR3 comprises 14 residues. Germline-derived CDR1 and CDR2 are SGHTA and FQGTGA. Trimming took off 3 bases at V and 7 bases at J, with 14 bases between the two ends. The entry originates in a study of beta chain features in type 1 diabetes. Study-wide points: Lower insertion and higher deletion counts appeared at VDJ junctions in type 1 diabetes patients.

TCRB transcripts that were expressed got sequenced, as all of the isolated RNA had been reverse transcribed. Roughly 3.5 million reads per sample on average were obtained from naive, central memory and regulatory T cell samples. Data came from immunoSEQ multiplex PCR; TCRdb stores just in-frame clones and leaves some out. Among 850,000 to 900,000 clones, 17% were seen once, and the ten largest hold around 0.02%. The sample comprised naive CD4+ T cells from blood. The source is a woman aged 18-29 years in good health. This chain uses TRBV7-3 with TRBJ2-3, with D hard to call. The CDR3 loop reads CASSFVDNLYTQYF. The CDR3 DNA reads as TGTGCCAGCAGCTTTGTTGATAATCTATATACGCAGTATTTT.